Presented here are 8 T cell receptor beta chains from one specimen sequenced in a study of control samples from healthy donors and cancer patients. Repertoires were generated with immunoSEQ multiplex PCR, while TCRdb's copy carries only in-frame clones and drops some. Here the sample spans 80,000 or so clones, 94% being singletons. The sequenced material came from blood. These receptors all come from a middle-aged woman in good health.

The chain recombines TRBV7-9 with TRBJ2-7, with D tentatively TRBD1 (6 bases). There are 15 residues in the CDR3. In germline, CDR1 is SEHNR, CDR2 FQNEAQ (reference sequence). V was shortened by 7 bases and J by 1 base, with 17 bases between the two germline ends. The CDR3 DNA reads TGTGCCAGCACCAAAGATCCAGGGGCGTCCTACGAGCAGTACTTC. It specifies CASTKDPGASYEQYF.

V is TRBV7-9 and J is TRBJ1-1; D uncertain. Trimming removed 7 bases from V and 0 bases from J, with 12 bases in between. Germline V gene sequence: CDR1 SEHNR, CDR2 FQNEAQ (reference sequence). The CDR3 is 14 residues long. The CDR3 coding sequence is TGTGCCAGCACCGTCGTGGCAGTGAACACTGAAGCTTTCTTT. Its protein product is CASTVVAVNTEAFF.

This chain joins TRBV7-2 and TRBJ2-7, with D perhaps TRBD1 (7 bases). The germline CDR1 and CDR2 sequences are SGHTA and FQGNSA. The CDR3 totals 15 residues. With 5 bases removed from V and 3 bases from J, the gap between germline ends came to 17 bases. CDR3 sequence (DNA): TGTGCCAGCAGCCCAAATCAGGGGGGAGTCTACGAGCAGTACTTC. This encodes CASSPNQGGVYEQYF.

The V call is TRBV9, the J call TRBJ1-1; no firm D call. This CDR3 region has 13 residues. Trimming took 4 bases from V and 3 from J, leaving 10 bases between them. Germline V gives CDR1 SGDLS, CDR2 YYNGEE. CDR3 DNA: TGTGCCAGCAGCACCGATGGGGACACTGAAGCTTTCTTT. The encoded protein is CASSTDGDTEAFF.

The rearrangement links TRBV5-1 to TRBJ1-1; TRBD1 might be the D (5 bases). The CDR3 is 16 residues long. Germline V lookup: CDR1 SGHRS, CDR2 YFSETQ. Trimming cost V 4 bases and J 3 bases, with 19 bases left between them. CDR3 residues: CASSVTSSRGYTEAFF. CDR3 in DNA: TGCGCCAGCAGCGTTACCTCCAGCCGGGGGTACACTGAAGCTTTCTTT.

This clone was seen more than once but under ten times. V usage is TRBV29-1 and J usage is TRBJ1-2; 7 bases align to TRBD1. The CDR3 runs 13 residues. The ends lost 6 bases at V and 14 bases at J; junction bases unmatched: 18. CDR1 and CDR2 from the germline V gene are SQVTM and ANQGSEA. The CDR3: CSVADRALLMRTF. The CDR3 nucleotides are TGCAGCGTCGCCGACAGGGCCCTATTGATGCGAACCTTC.

The CDR3 region has the DNA TGTGCCAGCAGTTTTCTATCGGCCTACAATGAGCAGTTCTTC. Amino acid sequence: CASSFLSAYNEQFF. The chain is built from TRBV28 and TRBJ2-1; no clear D. The V end was cut by 3 bases, the J end by 2 bases, with 8 bases between. This CDR3 comprises 14 residues. The germline V gene encodes CDR1 MDHEN and CDR2 SYDVKM.

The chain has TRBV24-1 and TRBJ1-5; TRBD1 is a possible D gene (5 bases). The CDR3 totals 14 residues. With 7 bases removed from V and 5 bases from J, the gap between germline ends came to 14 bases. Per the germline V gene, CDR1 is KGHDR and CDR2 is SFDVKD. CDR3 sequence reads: CATRGGLSDQPQHF. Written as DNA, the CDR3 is TGTGCCACCAGGGGGGGGTTATCGGATCAGCCCCAGCATTTT.